The clone carrying this T cell receptor beta chain has only a few counts. The antigen is undetermined. This sample stems from a study of T cell repertoires in cytomegalovirus infection. In the study overall: Both CMV infection and a matching HLA type were indicated by public TCR beta signatures. Findings and caveats of the study: Summed frequency of public TCR beta families distinguished CMV carriers with the relevant HLA.

TCRdb fed the reads into MiXCR, producing one record per CDR3 protein. Here the sample spans some 130,000 distinct CDR3 sequences, roughly 9% being singletons. V lost 8 bases to trimming and J lost 7 bases, with 17 bases between them. Germline V gene lookup returns CDR1 SNHLY and CDR2 FYNNEI. The CDR3 spans 13 residues. The origin of this receptor is a human donor in good health (CMV status not recorded). Some clones in this sample may be carry-over from other donors' samples. Sequencing used PBMCs. V and J are TRBV2 and TRBJ1-2, with D possibly being TRBD1 (5 bases). CDR3 in amino acids: CASGDRNPLGYTF. In DNA, the CDR3 is TGTGCCAGCGGCGACAGAAATCCACTTGGCTACACCTTC.